The T cell receptor beta chain described here comes from a study of blood T cells in healthy people across ages. Study in general: About one barcoded beta molecule per two T cells came from capture by template switching.

Study results and caveats: Leaving the PBMCs unsorted stopped any conclusive comparison of naive versus antigen-experienced cells. Per million T cells, TCR beta diversity dropped roughly linearly as age increased.

With a J-beta primer mix and a sample-barcoded 5' primer, a second PCR ran roughly 6 to 11 cycles. TCRdb re-analysed the 5' RACE reads in MiXCR, keeping a single row per CDR3 protein. The repertoire consists of some 640,000 distinct CDR3 sequences, with roughly 31% occurring once and the leading ten covering 15% to 19%. As regards this clonotype: No antigen is known for it. This may be a read error: a much more frequent sequence differs by one nucleotide.

V was shortened by 0 bases and J by 5 bases, with 11 bases between the two germline ends. The CDR3 consists of 14 residues. Germline CDR1 SGHRS, CDR2 YFSETQ. V gene TRBV5-1 combines with J gene TRBJ1-1; D is ambiguous. Sequencing was done on a sample of blood. This receptor was identified in a woman older than 75 in good health. CDR3 sequence: CASSLGSERTEAFF. The DNA of the CDR3 is TGCGCCAGCAGCTTGGGATCAGAGAGGACTGAAGCTTTCTTT.